This T cell receptor (beta chain) was found in a study of blood T cell repertoires in COVID-19. Study-level background: There were acute and convalescent COVID-19 samples, and they came from the United States, Italy and Spain. T cells, B-cell-depleted T cells, or PBMCs provided the cDNA or gDNA that served as material.

Germline loops: CDR1 ENHRY, CDR2 SYGVKD. Trimming removed 10 bases from V and 1 base from J; junction bases left unmatched: 8. CDR3 size: 14 residues. Original data processing: It was from reference gene primer amplification that nucleated cell counts were estimated. Here immunoSEQ multiplex PCR was the method, and the copy in TCRdb shows in-frame clones only, minus some. V and J calls and clone size are given by that table; D and trimming were obtained from the DNA. Here the sample spans about 40,000 clones, 75% to 90% being singletons. The clonotype comes from a human donor in a cohort sampled during active or convalescent COVID-19. The donor label of this sample is uncertain. V gene TRBV10-3 combines with J gene TRBJ2-3, with TRBD2 matching 7 bases. The sequenced material came from peripheral blood. CDR3 DNA: TGTGCCAGCTCGGCGGGAGAGGGCACAGATACGCAGTATTTT. Translating it yields CASSAGEGTDTQYF.